This T cell receptor (beta chain) is from a study of blood T cell repertoires in COVID-19. Looking at the study overall: Both acute and convalescent COVID-19 samples were obtained from the United States, Italy and Spain. PBMCs, B-cell-depleted T cells, or T cells were the source of the cDNA or gDNA that made up the material.

The length of the CDR3 is 13 residues. The ends were cut back, 2 bases at V and 0 bases at J, with 6 bases in the middle. From germline, CDR1 is SGHNT and CDR2 YYREEE (reference sequence). This clone was detected a few times. How the authors handled the data: Amplification of reference gene primers provided the estimated nucleated cell counts. Some clones are missing from TCRdb's copy, which holds only in-frame ones; the method was immunoSEQ multiplex PCR. That table is the source of V, J and clone size, and D and trimming were worked out from the DNA. The sample yields 230,000 or so clones, 65% to 85% seen once.

The clonotype was recovered from a man aged 50 to 60 with active or convalescent COVID-19. V and J are TRBV5-4 and TRBJ2-7; D possibly corresponds to TRBD1 (5 bases). Sequencing was performed on peripheral blood. The CDR3 region is CASSLGVSYEQYF. Written as DNA, the CDR3 is TGTGCCAGCAGCTTAGGGGTCTCCTACGAGCAGTACTTC.